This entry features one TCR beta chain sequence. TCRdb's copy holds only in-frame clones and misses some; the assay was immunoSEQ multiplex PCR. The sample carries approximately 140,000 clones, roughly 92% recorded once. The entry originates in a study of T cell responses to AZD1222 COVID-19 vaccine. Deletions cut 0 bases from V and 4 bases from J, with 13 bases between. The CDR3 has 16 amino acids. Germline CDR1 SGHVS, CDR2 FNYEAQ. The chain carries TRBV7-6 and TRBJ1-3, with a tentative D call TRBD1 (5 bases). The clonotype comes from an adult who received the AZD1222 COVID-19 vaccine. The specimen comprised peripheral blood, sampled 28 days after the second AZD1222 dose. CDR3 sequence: CASSLAQGRDGNTIYF. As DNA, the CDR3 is TGTGCCAGCAGCTTAGCTCAGGGTCGTGACGGAAACACCATATATTTT.